These 30 T cell receptor beta chains were all obtained from the same sample, sequenced in a study of T cells in Graves' hyperthyroidism and ophthalmopathy. Using RNA transcripts as the source, TCR beta CDR3 regions were amplified. TCR CDR3 regions were first amplified by RT-PCR with HTBI primers. TCRdb re-called the multiplex PCR reads through MiXCR, storing one row per CDR3 protein. The sample carries 490,000 or so distinct CDR3 sequences, over 45% recorded once. The sequencing sample was made of peripheral blood or thyroid tissue (not recorded which). The receptors here all came from an adult woman with Graves' disease, either hyperthyroidism or ophthalmopathy (not recorded which).

This clonotype was seen only a few times. The chain joins TRBV20-1 to TRBJ2-7; 11 bases fit TRBD2. The V gene end was trimmed by 6 bases and the J gene end by 7 bases; junction bases not matched to a gene: 11. Germline loops: CDR1 DFQATT, CDR2 SNEGSKA (reference sequence). This CDR3 has 14 residues. The CDR3 protein is CSAYPGLADSEQYF. In DNA form, the CDR3 reads TGCAGTGCATACCCGGGACTAGCGGATTCGGAGCAGTACTTC.

This clonotype was counted a few times. The chain uses TRBV7-2 and TRBJ1-1, with a tentative D call TRBD1 (6 bases). The CDR3 contains 15 residues. Germline V gene sequence: CDR1 SGHTA, CDR2 FQGNSA. Trimming took off 1 base at V and 8 bases at J, with 17 bases between the two ends. The CDR3 sequence: CASSLDRMVGTEAFF. DNA for the CDR3: TGTGCCAGCAGCTTAGATCGGATGGTGGGGACAGAAGCTTTCTTT.

This clonotype was recorded once. A read error may produce the germline difference seen at one junction end. This chain uses TRBV6-6 with TRBJ2-7; perhaps TRBD2 as D (6 bases). The CDR3 loop spans 14 amino acids. Germline loops: CDR1 MNHNY, CDR2 SVGAGI (reference sequence). In nucleotides, the CDR3 is TGCGCCAGCAGTGAAGGAGCGGGTGACTACGAGCAGTACTTC. Its translation is CASSEGAGDYEQYF.

This clonotype was detected only a few times. The genes are TRBV10-3 and TRBJ1-1, with D perhaps matching TRBD1 (6 bases). The V end was cut by 6 bases, the J end by 7 bases, with 15 bases between. Germline-derived CDR1 and CDR2 are ENHRY and SYGVKD. The CDR3 is 13 residues long. The CDR3 region has the DNA TGTGCCATCAGACCCAGACAGGAACGTGAAGCTTTCTTT. It encodes CAIRPRQEREAFF.

This chain uses TRBV10-3 with TRBJ1-1, with D perhaps matching TRBD1 (6 bases). The V gene's germline CDR1 is ENHRY and CDR2 SYGVKD. CDR3 size: 17 residues. Trimming shortened V by 0 bases and J by 2 bases, and 16 bases separated the two germline ends. DNA for the CDR3: TGTGCCATCAGTGAGTCGGCCAGGGGCAGGTATAACACTGAAGCTTTCTTT. It specifies CAISESARGRYNTEAFF.

The chain employs TRBV20-1 and TRBJ1-5; D might be TRBD1 (5 bases). The V end was cut by 0 bases, the J end by 7 bases, with 10 bases between. Germline V gives CDR1 DFQATT, CDR2 SNEGSKA (reference sequence). CDR3 length: 13 amino acids. DNA of the CDR3: TGCAGTGCTAGAGACAGGGTCGACCAGCCCCAGCATTTT. Its protein is CSARDRVDQPQHF.

Only one count was recorded for this clonotype. The rearrangement joins TRBV12-3 or TRBV12-4 to TRBJ2-7, with D unresolved. This CDR3 is built from 14 residues. The V end was cut by 5 bases, the J end by 0 bases, with 11 bases between. CDR3 residues: CASSHWISSYEQYF. CDR3 coding DNA: TGTGCCAGCAGTCATTGGATTAGCTCCTACGAGCAGTACTTC.

In this sample, this clonotype turned up many times. The gene calls are TRBV10-3 and TRBJ2-7; no firm D call. The CDR3 spans 16 residues. Trimming removed 1 base at V and 3 bases at J, with 16 bases between. Germline loops: CDR1 ENHRY, CDR2 SYGVKD. CDR3 in DNA: TGTGCCATCAGTGAGTTTTTTAGCCCCGACGGCTACGAGCAGTACTTC. Encoded protein: CAISEFFSPDGYEQYF.

This chain links TRBV18 with TRBJ1-3; D remains unclear. Deletions cut 1 base from V and 8 bases from J, with 9 bases between. This CDR3 comprises 13 residues. CDR1 is KGHSH and CDR2 is LQKENI in the germline V gene. In DNA, the CDR3 is TGTGCCAGCTCACCACGGACTAGGGACACCATATATTTT. Translating gives CASSPRTRDTIYF.

This clonotype was picked up a small number of times. The J gene is TRBJ1-2, the V gene TRBV10-3; 7 bases align to TRBD1. Looked up from germline, CDR1 is ENHRY and CDR2 is SYGVKD. J lost 10 bases, V lost 5 bases, and 7 bases had no gene match. The CDR3 totals 12 residues. The DNA of the CDR3 is TGTGCCATCAGTCCTGACAGGGCGGACTACACCTTC. Protein product: CAISPDRADYTF.

The chain employs TRBV15 and TRBJ2-5; D not resolved. With 0 bases removed from V and 2 bases from J, the gap between germline ends came to 4 bases. The germline gives CDR1 LNHNV, CDR2 YYDKDF (reference sequence). The CDR3 runs 13 residues. The CDR3 reads CATSRDPQETQYF. The CDR3 DNA sequence: TGTGCCACCAGCAGAGATCCTCAAGAGACCCAGTACTTC.

This clonotype appeared many times. This chain connects TRBV4-1 to TRBJ1-4, with 8 positions matching TRBD1. CDR1 and CDR2 (germline): MGHRA, YSYEKL. Losses at the gene ends were 1 base for V and 5 bases for J; bases not matched to a gene: 3. This CDR3 is 15 amino acids long. The CDR3 is CASSQAGQVNEKLFF. As DNA, the CDR3 is TGCGCCAGCAGCCAAGCGGGACAGGTGAATGAAAAACTGTTTTTT.

This clonotype was seen many times. The chain links TRBV20-1 to TRBJ2-7, with 14 positions matching TRBD2. Germline values: CDR1 DFQATT, CDR2 SNEGSKA (reference sequence). The CDR3 covers 13 residues. The CDR3 DNA follows: TGCAGCGGGACTAGCGGGAGCGGGTACGAGCAGTACTTC. The encoded protein is CSGTSGSGYEQYF.

This clonotype was seen ten or more times. The chain has TRBV6-1 and TRBJ1-2, with D unresolved. Per germline, CDR1 MNHNS and CDR2 SASEGT. Trimming removed 3 bases at V and 5 bases at J, with 10 bases between. The CDR3 is 13 residues long. CDR3 amino acids: CASSEGGQYGYTF. The CDR3 bases are TGTGCCAGCAGTGAGGGCGGTCAATATGGCTACACCTTC.

This clonotype was counted at least ten times. The chain uses TRBV15 and TRBJ1-1; D may be TRBD1 (5 bases). The CDR3 length is 16 residues. The V gene's germline CDR1 is LNHNV and CDR2 YYDKDF (reference sequence). Trimming stripped 4 bases from V and 3 bases from J, with 18 bases between. The CDR3 spells CATSTTLEGWDTEAFF. DNA of the CDR3: TGTGCCACCAGCACCACCCTGGAGGGGTGGGACACTGAAGCTTTCTTT.

This clonotype has just a few counts. The chain recombines TRBV29-1 with TRBJ1-2; maybe TRBD1 (5 bases). Per germline, CDR1 SQVTM and CDR2 ANQGSEA. The CDR3 covers 12 residues. The V and J ends lost 3 bases and 2 bases respectively, with 7 bases between them. The CDR3 DNA sequence: TGCAGCGTTGATCGGGGGAACTATGGCTACACCTTC. This codes for CSVDRGNYGYTF.

For this clonotype: Given a much more abundant clone one base away, this may be a read error. The V gene is TRBV7-3, the J gene TRBJ2-5; 9 bases align to TRBD1. V shed 4 bases and J 4 bases; nucleotides not matched to a gene: 7. Looked up from germline, CDR1 is SGHTA and CDR2 is FQGTGA. The length of the CDR3 is 15 residues. CDR3 in amino acids: CASSSLPGQGETQYF. The DNA of the CDR3 is TGTGCCAGCAGCTCACTTCCGGGACAGGGAGAGACCCAGTACTTC.

This clonotype was seen a handful of times. This chain joins TRBV20-1 and TRBJ1-2, with D unclear. CDR3 length equals 12 residues. Germline values: CDR1 DFQATT, CDR2 SNEGSKA (reference sequence). V was trimmed by 3 bases and J by 4 bases, leaving 9 bases between them. As DNA, the CDR3 is TGCAGTGCTAGGGGCAGCGGCTATGGCTACACCTTC. It specifies CSARGSGYGYTF.

This clonotype was picked up many times. V usage is TRBV19 and J usage is TRBJ1-5; no clear D gene. Trimming took 3 bases from V and 1 from J, leaving 10 bases between them. Germline CDR1 LNHDA, CDR2 SQIVND (reference sequence). CDR3 length: 15 amino acids. CDR3 nucleotides: TGTGCCAGTAGTATCAAGGGTCGGAGCAATCAGCCCCAGCATTTT. This gives the protein CASSIKGRSNQPQHF.

This sequence joins TRBV19 and TRBJ1-5, with 8 positions matching TRBD1. CDR1 and CDR2 (germline): LNHDA, SQIVND (reference sequence). The CDR3 totals 15 residues. Trimming removed 10 bases from V and 6 bases from J; junction bases left unmatched: 14. The CDR3 nucleotides are TGTGCCACACACTACGACAGGGGATCCCTTCAGCCCCAGCATTTT. It translates to CATHYDRGSLQPQHF.

This clonotype was counted a few times. The chain joins TRBV4-1 to TRBJ1-5; the D is unclear. This CDR3 spans 16 amino acids. CDR1 is MGHRA and CDR2 is YSYEKL in the germline V gene. Between the trimmed V and J ends, which lost 0 bases and 6 bases, there was a span of 15 bases. The CDR3 DNA reads TGCGCCAGCAGCCAAGAACCCCGGGCGACGGGTCAGCCCCAGCATTTT. This gives the protein CASSQEPRATGQPQHF.

The V gene is TRBV2, the J gene TRBJ2-2; D may match TRBD1 or TRBD2 (5 bases each). From germline, CDR1 is SNHLY and CDR2 FYNNEI. V lost 5 bases and J lost 8, with 18 bases in between. The CDR3 length is 15 residues. For the CDR3, the DNA is TGTGCCAGCAGTCATGAGGGTCTGGGGACGGGGGAGCTGTTTTTT. Translating it yields CASSHEGLGTGELFF.

The genes are TRBV29-1 and TRBJ1-6; unclear D gene. Trimming stripped 7 bases from V and 0 bases from J, with 7 bases between. The germline V gene encodes CDR1 SQVTM and CDR2 ANQGSEA. The CDR3 totals 13 residues. The CDR3 nucleotides are TGCAGCGCCTCGAGCTCCTATAATTCACCCCTCCACTTT. It translates to CSASSSYNSPLHF.

V usage is TRBV20-1 and J usage is TRBJ2-3; possibly TRBD1 for D (5 bases). Germline assignment: CDR1 DFQATT and CDR2 SNEGSKA (reference sequence). The CDR3 is 13 amino acids. Trimming stripped 1 base from V and 2 bases from J, with 7 bases between. The DNA of the CDR3 is TGCAGTGCTAGAGGACAGCTCACAGATACGCAGTATTTT. It specifies CSARGQLTDTQYF.

This clonotype has at least ten counts. This sequence joins TRBV6-5 and TRBJ1-1, with D possibly TRBD1 on 6 matching bases. Trimming left V 10 bases short and J 11 bases short, with 17 bases between. Per germline, CDR1 MNHEY and CDR2 SVGAGI. The CDR3 covers 11 residues. The CDR3 DNA follows: TGTGCCACTTTTAGGGCAGGGGAGGCTTTCTTT. Translating it yields CATFRAGEAFF.

V gene TRBV9 combines with J gene TRBJ1-4; D is uncertain. Between the trimmed V and J ends, which lost 2 bases and 2 bases, there was a span of 13 bases. Germline V gives CDR1 SGDLS, CDR2 YYNGEE. There are 16 residues in the CDR3. The CDR3 nucleotides are TGTGCCAGCAGCGTTTCAACGACGGGGACTAATGAAAAACTGTTTTTT. It translates to CASSVSTTGTNEKLFF. Using reference TRBV9 and TRBJ1-4 for the parts outside the CDR3, the full variable domain is DSGVTQTPKHLITATGQRVTLRCSPRSGDLSVYWYQQSLDQGLQFLIQYYNGEERAKGNILERFSAQQFPDLHSELNLSSLELGDSALYFCASSVSTTGTNEKLFFGSGTQLSVL.

A remark on this clonotype: An end of the junction does not agree with germline; a read error may underlie this. The V call is TRBV6-5, the J call TRBJ2-7; TRBD2 aligns across 8 bases. In germline, CDR1 is MNHEY, CDR2 SVGAGI. The CDR3 consists of 13 residues. CDR3 sequence reads: CASRSSGSYEQCF. The CDR3, as DNA: TGTGCCAGCAGGTCAAGCGGGAGCTACGAGCAGTGCTTC.

The V gene is TRBV7-3, the J gene TRBJ2-6; D is uncertain. The CDR3 is 15 amino acids. V was trimmed by 5 bases and J by 0 bases, leaving 8 bases between them. The germline gives CDR1 SGHTA, CDR2 FQGTGA. In DNA, the CDR3 is TGTGCCAGCAGCGCCCTGGGCTCTGGGGCCAACGTCCTGACTTTC. It encodes CASSALGSGANVLTF.

This clonotype showed up many times. This CDR3 is CSASSPLEQYF. The CDR3 DNA sequence: TGCAGTGCTAGCTCCCCACTCGAGCAGTACTTC. The chain couples TRBV20-1 to TRBJ2-7; D remains unclear. The CDR3 has 11 residues. Deletions cut 3 bases from V and 6 bases from J, with 9 bases between. Germline V gene sequence: CDR1 DFQATT, CDR2 SNEGSKA (reference sequence).

This clonotype was detected a few times. The chain employs TRBV20-1 and TRBJ1-5; D not certain. The CDR3 spans 15 residues. Germline V gene data show CDR1 as DFQATT and CDR2 as SNEGSKA (reference sequence). The V end lost 6 bases, the J end lost 0 bases, and 15 bases lay between the germline ends. The CDR3 DNA reads as TGCAGTGCCCCAGGAGGTCTCAGTAGCAATCAGCCCCAGCATTTT. It translates to CSAPGGLSSNQPQHF.